This TCR beta chain was recovered during a study of blood T cell repertoires in COVID-19. Whole-study context: Specimens from acute and convalescent COVID-19 originated in the United States, Italy and Spain. T cells, B-cell-depleted T cells, or PBMCs supplied cDNA or gDNA.

Generated by immunoSEQ multiplex PCR, the TCRdb table keeps only in-frame clones and is missing some. The table shows 70,000 or so clones, with around nine tenths occurring only once. Germline CDR1 reads SGHNT; CDR2 reads YYREEE (reference sequence). Trimming removed 0 bases from V and 4 bases from J, with 7 bases in between. The CDR3 is 13 amino acids. The gene calls are TRBV5-4 and TRBJ1-1; D remains unclear. Sequenced sample: peripheral blood. The TCR was taken from a man in his 60s with acute or convalescent COVID-19. CDR3 in DNA: TGTGCCAGCAGCTTGGTAGGGAGCACTGAAGCTTTCTTT. Protein product: CASSLVGSTEAFF.